This TCR beta chain was obtained from a study of T cells in women clearing cervical HPV infection. The wider study: Controls gave blood once infection was undetectable; cases at lesion identification.

Losses at the gene ends were 5 bases for V and 3 bases for J; bases not matched to a gene: 4. CDR3 length: 14 amino acids. CDR1 and CDR2 from the germline V gene are SEHNR and FQNEAQ (reference sequence). A note on this clone: Sequencing ends 3 residues short of the CDR3 end; the germline J gene provides the rest.

Cervical HPV DNA detected by MY09/MY11 PCR, typed by dot-blot. Data came from immunoSEQ multiplex PCR; TCRdb stores just in-frame clones and leaves some out. Its listing shows 25,000 to 35,000 clones. This receptor was identified in a woman between 18 and 69 years old with a cervical HPV16 infection that either progressed to CIN3+ or cleared (not recorded which). The chain has TRBV7-9 and TRBJ1-2; TRBD1 matches 9 bases. Sequencing was done on a sample of blood buffy coat. CDR3 DNA (partial): TGTGCCAGCAGCGACAGGGGGGCCCACTATGGC. It yields the protein CASSDRGAHYG. In full, the CDR3 reads CASSDRGAHYGYTF.